This T cell receptor (beta chain) was identified during a study of OX40 agonist ivuxolimab in advanced cancers. Turning to the study itself: Ivuxolimab, which is an agonistic anti-OX40 (CD134) antibody, was administered to the patients. Study-wide points: CD8+ T cells were the subset that, on average, had more expanded clones than CD4+. Patients with a partial response at 0.1-3.0 mg/kg had among the lowest clonal expansion.

On cycle 4 day 1 and cycle 7 day 1, as well as at baseline, blood was sampled. The repertoire was sequenced with immunoSEQ multiplex PCR; TCRdb's copy has only in-frame clones and lacks some. The sample lists fewer than 45,000 clones; around nine tenths were seen once. Notes on this clone: Its antigen is not known.

V was clipped by 2 bases and J by 0 bases, with 1 base between them. CDR3 length: 13 residues. Germline CDR1 MNHNS, CDR2 SASEGT. Sample: CD4+ or CD8+ T cells sorted from blood, taken in a trial of the OX40 agonist ivuxolimab. The chain has TRBV6-1 and TRBJ2-2; D gene unclear. This TCR was recovered from an adult with an advanced solid tumor such as melanoma, head and neck, liver or kidney cancer. CDR3 sequence: CASSEPNTGELFF. The CDR3 DNA sequence: TGTGCCAGCAGTGAACCGAACACCGGGGAGCTGTTTTTT.